The next 10 T cell receptor beta chains were all read from a single sample in a study of blood T cell repertoires in COVID-19 (dated by TCRdb to the early 2020s). Libraries were prepared through the immunoSEQ multiplex PCR assay. TCRdb carries this immuneACCESS record with in-frame sequences only. Its versions omit some clonotypes, under half of them owing to an unresolved V gene in the studies checked, with the rest unexplained. The sample profile shows approximately 170,000 clones; around 87% of them were found once. The ten largest make up 7% of the sample. The sample comprised peripheral blood. Receptor source: a woman older than 75 in a cohort sampled during active or convalescent COVID-19.

CDR3 in DNA: TGTGCCAGCAGCCAAGCTAGTGCCAATGAGCAGTTCTTC. Translating it yields CASSQASANEQFF. The chain couples TRBV3-1 (or the pseudogene TRBV3-2) to TRBJ2-1, with no clear D. The CDR3 totals 13 residues. V lost 1 base, J lost 6 bases, and 7 bases lay in between. The germline CDR1 and CDR2 sequences are LGHDT and YNNKEL (reference sequence).

The chain carries TRBV5-1 and TRBJ1-1; tentatively, D is TRBD1 (6 bases). Germline values: CDR1 SGHRS, CDR2 YFSETQ. This CDR3 is 19 amino acids long. Trimming removed 2 bases from V and 1 base from J, with 24 bases in between. CDR3 coding DNA: TGCGCCAGCAGCTTAGCCGGCAGGGGAGTCGGACGGACGAACACTGAAGCTTTCTTT. Translation: CASSLAGRGVGRTNTEAFF.

The chain carries TRBV11-2 and TRBJ1-1; perhaps TRBD1 as D (5 bases). Trimming removed 2 bases at V and 3 bases at J, with 16 bases between. CDR3 length: 16 amino acids. The germline CDR1 and CDR2 sequences are SGHAT and FQNNGV. The DNA of the CDR3 is TGTGCCAGCAGCTTATCATCTGGGGCAGCGTACACTGAAGCTTTCTTT. Translated: CASSLSSGAAYTEAFF. Variable domain in full (rest from reference TRBV11-2 and TRBJ1-1): EAGVAQSPRYKIIEKRQSVAFWCNPISGHATLYWYQQILGQGPKLLIQFQNNGVVDDSQLPKDRFSAERLKGVDSTLKIQPAKLEDSAVYLCASSLSSGAAYTEAFFGQGTRLTVV.

The genes are TRBV3-1 (or the pseudogene TRBV3-2) and TRBJ1-1, with D maybe TRBD1 (5 bases). Trimming left V 0 bases short and J 3 bases short, with 11 bases between. The CDR3 runs 15 residues. Germline CDR1 reads LGHDT; CDR2 reads YNNKEL (reference sequence). The CDR3 protein is CASSQESLGDTEAFF. The CDR3 nucleotides are TGTGCCAGCAGCCAAGAGAGCCTAGGGGACACTGAAGCTTTCTTT.

V is TRBV5-5 and J is TRBJ1-1, with D hard to call. The germline CDR1 and CDR2 sequences are SGHKS and YYEKEE (reference sequence). The CDR3 extends over 15 amino acids. The V and J ends lost 0 bases and 0 bases respectively, with 9 bases between them. The CDR3 DNA sequence: TGTGCCAGCAGCTTGGCGAGGATCATGAACACTGAAGCTTTCTTT. Protein: CASSLARIMNTEAFF.

V is TRBV4-2 and J is TRBJ2-7; 7 nucleotides align to TRBD1. CDR3 length: 15 amino acids. CDR1 and CDR2 (germline): LGHNA, YNFKEQ. V shed 3 bases and J 0 bases; nucleotides not matched to a gene: 5. In DNA form, the CDR3 reads TGTGCCAGCAGCCAGACACAGGGGTCCTCCTACGAGCAGTACTTC. It encodes CASSQTQGSSYEQYF.

This chain joins TRBV5-1 and TRBJ1-3; D is possibly TRBD1 (6 bases). In germline, CDR1 is SGHRS, CDR2 YFSETQ. This CDR3 is built from 15 residues. Trimming left V 0 bases short and J 2 bases short, with 9 bases between. The CDR3 loop is CASSLAGDAGNTIYF. The CDR3 DNA sequence: TGCGCCAGCAGCTTGGCAGGGGACGCTGGAAACACCATATATTTT.

CDR3 DNA: TGCGCCAGCAGCCAAGATTTCCTAGCGGGAGTGGGTGAGCAGTTCTTC. Protein: CASSQDFLAGVGEQFF. The chain combines TRBV4-1 with TRBJ2-1; 10 bases fit TRBD2. Germline-derived CDR1 and CDR2 are MGHRA and YSYEKL. The CDR3 sequence is 16 residues long. The V gene end was trimmed by 0 bases and the J gene end by 9 bases; junction bases not matched to a gene: 8.

The chain employs TRBV7-2 and TRBJ2-7; tentative D call: TRBD1 (6 bases). Germline-derived CDR1 and CDR2 are SGHTA and FQGNSA. This CDR3 region has 14 residues. V lost 2 bases, J lost 3 bases, and 11 bases lay in between. CDR3 nucleotide sequence: TGTGCCAGCAGCTTACAGGGGTCGATCTACGAGCAGTACTTC. Amino acids: CASSLQGSIYEQYF. The full variable domain, in which reference TRBV7-2 and TRBJ2-7 provide the parts outside the CDR3, is GAGVSQSPSNKVTEKGKDVELRCDPISGHTALYWYRQSLGQGLEFLIYFQGNSAPDKSGLPSDRFSAERTGGSVSTLTIQRTQQEDSAVYLCASSLQGSIYEQYFGPGTRLTVT.

The V and J genes are TRBV6-5 and TRBJ1-1; TRBD1 agrees at 9 bases. Germline CDR1 and CDR2: MNHEY and SVGAGI. After removal of 5 bases from V and 5 bases from J, the junction contained 3 bases not matched to a gene. The CDR3 contains 13 residues. The CDR3 is CASSRTGETEAFF. The CDR3 bases are TGTGCCAGCAGTCGGACAGGGGAAACTGAAGCTTTCTTT.